This T cell receptor beta chain was profiled in a study of cytomegalovirus exposure and HLA in healthy donors. Overall study results and limits: Based on reports, TCR beta sequences accurately predicted HLA-A and HLA-B alleles for most subjects.

With 60 Vbeta and 13 Jbeta primers, the PCR was carried out. The repertoire was sequenced with immunoSEQ multiplex PCR; TCRdb's copy has only in-frame clones and lacks some. Of roughly 140,000 clones detected, about four fifths appear once; the ten largest clones hold roughly 6%. Every donor was a healthy person donating bone marrow. Comments on this clone: The antigen is undetermined.

Sequencing was performed on PBMCs. This TCR was sampled from a woman aged 40 to 50 in good health and CMV-seropositive.

CDR3 loop: CASSPLIQSGNTIYF. DNA of the CDR3: TGTGCCAGCAGCCCCCTTATCCAGTCTGGAAACACCATATATTTT. The chain combines TRBV28 with TRBJ1-3; no clear D gene. The CDR3 covers 15 residues. Germline CDR1 reads MDHEN; CDR2 reads SYDVKM. Trimming removed 6 bases at V and 1 base at J, with 13 bases between.